The 9 T cell receptor beta chains presented below share a single source sample, sequenced in a study of T cell changes during pregnancy in multiple sclerosis (dated by TCRdb to the late 2010s). The library was built by means of the immunoSEQ multiplex PCR assay. The table comes from immuneACCESS by way of TCRdb, which keeps in-frame sequences with V and J called. Part of the clones is missing from these tables; in studies checked, under half for an unresolved V gene and the rest for unknown reasons. The sample table lists under 110,000 clones, under 95% of them with a count of one. The ten most abundant clones make up roughly 1.5% of the sample. The sample consisted of peripheral blood, taken after pregnancy. The receptors originated from a female donor with multiple sclerosis, enrolled in a pregnancy study.

The CDR3 region has the DNA TGTGCCAGCAGCCCGACAGATTCCCAAGAGACCCAGTACTTC. This translates into CASSPTDSQETQYF. The chain uses TRBV13 and TRBJ2-5, with D possibly TRBD1 on 5 matching bases. CDR3 length: 14 residues. Germline V gene data show CDR1 as PRHDT and CDR2 as FYEKMQ (reference sequence). Deletions cut 5 bases from V and 1 base from J, with 11 bases between. Supplemented by reference TRBV13 and TRBJ2-5, the full variable domain reads AAGVIQSPRHLIKEKRETATLKCYPIPRHDTVYWYQQGPGQDPQFLISFYEKMQSDKGSIPDRFSAQQFSDYHSELNMSSLELGDSALYFCASSPTDSQETQYFGPGTRLLVL.

This chain links TRBV7-3 with TRBJ2-3; 11 bases are a match to TRBD2. Germline lookup yields CDR1 SGHTA and CDR2 FQGTGA. The CDR3 is 16 amino acids. The junction had 2 bases not matched to a gene; V was cut back by 1 base and J by 2 bases. CDR3 in DNA: TGTGCCAGCAGCTTAAGGGGACTAGCGGCCACAGATACGCAGTATTTT. Protein sequence: CASSLRGLAATDTQYF.

This rearrangement joins TRBV9 to TRBJ1-1; D not certain. This CDR3 region has 13 residues. Trimming left V 4 bases short and J 1 base short, with 8 bases between. The germline gives CDR1 SGDLS, CDR2 YYNGEE. The CDR3 reads CASSSQSNTEAFF. DNA for the CDR3: TGTGCCAGCAGCTCCCAGTCGAACACTGAAGCTTTCTTT.

The gene calls are TRBV5-4 and TRBJ2-1, with 7 bases identical to TRBD2. The V gene's germline CDR1 is SGHNT and CDR2 YYREEE (reference sequence). The CDR3 is 17 residues long. Germline trimming cut 4 bases from V and 5 bases from J; bases unmatched to any gene: 15. CDR3 in amino acids: CASSLGVASGPNNEQFF. The CDR3 nucleotides are TGTGCCAGCAGCCTGGGGGTAGCTAGCGGACCAAACAATGAGCAGTTCTTC. The full variable domain, its missing parts supplied by reference TRBV5-4 and TRBJ2-1, is ETGVTQSPTHLIKTRGQQVTLRCSSQSGHNTVSWYQQALGQGPQFIFQYYREEENGRGNFPPRFSGLQFPNYSSELNVNALELDDSALYLCASSLGVASGPNNEQFFGPGTRLTVL.

The chain employs TRBV28 and TRBJ2-2; D is perhaps TRBD1 (6 bases). The CDR3 length is 14 residues. Trimming cost V 8 bases and J 4 bases, with 14 bases left between them. CDR1 and CDR2 (germline): MDHEN, SYDVKM. DNA of the CDR3: TGTGCCAGCGTAGTCACAGGGCCCACCGGGGAGCTGTTTTTT. Protein sequence: CASVVTGPTGELFF.

This rearrangement joins TRBV19 to TRBJ1-6, with D maybe TRBD1 (5 bases). The CDR3 is 15 amino acids. Between the trimmed V and J ends, which lost 3 bases and 4 bases, there was a span of 10 bases. Germline-derived CDR1 and CDR2 are LNHDA and SQIVND (reference sequence). The CDR3 bases are TGTGCCAGTAGTATGGGGCAGGGTTATAATTCACCCCTCCACTTT. Protein product: CASSMGQGYNSPLHF.

The rearrangement links TRBV19 to TRBJ2-7; 7 positions agree with TRBD2. The germline CDR1 and CDR2 sequences are LNHDA and SQIVND (reference sequence). V was clipped by 4 bases and J by 5 bases; unmatched bases: 8. This CDR3 is 14 amino acids long. The chain's CDR3 is CASSTISGTNEQYF. CDR3 bases: TGTGCCAGTAGTACAATCTCAGGGACTAACGAGCAGTACTTC. The entire variable domain, with the rest obtained from reference TRBV19 and TRBJ2-7, is as follows: DGGITQSPKYLFRKEGQNVTLSCEQNLNHDAMYWYRQDPGQGLRLIYYSQIVNDFQKGDIAEGYSVSREKKESFPLTVTSAQKNPTAFYLCASSTISGTNEQYFGPGTRLTVT.

The J gene is TRBJ2-1, the V gene TRBV7-9, with 8 nucleotides matching TRBD1. Germline assignment: CDR1 SEHNR and CDR2 FQNEAQ (reference sequence). The CDR3 runs 17 residues. Losses at the gene ends were 3 bases for V and 6 bases for J; bases not matched to a gene: 13. CDR3 DNA sequence: TGTGCCAGCAGCTTCACTTCCGGGACAGGAGAGGGCAATGAGCAGTTCTTC. Its translation is CASSFTSGTGEGNEQFF.

V is TRBV6-5 and J is TRBJ1-1; D might be TRBD1 (5 bases). The germline V gene encodes CDR1 MNHEY and CDR2 SVGAGI. V shed 2 bases and J shed 3 bases, with 16 bases lying between them. This CDR3 comprises 16 residues. Written as DNA, the CDR3 is TGTGCCAGCAGTTACCGGTCGGCAGGGAGGGACACTGAAGCTTTCTTT. Translation gives CASSYRSAGRDTEAFF.